This paragraph covers one T cell receptor (beta chain) sequence. The antigen it recognizes is unknown. No much larger clone exists at a distance of one base, and base qualities are not known. The sample's time point label is to be understood as: baseline before oral tofacitinib. Lesional scalp punch biopsies and peripheral blood were obtained from alopecia areata patients. PBMCs were isolated by density centrifugation and stained for CD3, CD4 and CD8, and CD4+ and CD8+ T cells were sorted on a FACSAria. V and J are truncated by 7 bases and 4 bases respectively, leaving an intervening sequence of 17 bases. CDR3 length: 14 amino acids, cysteine to phenylalanine. The retained sequence is limited to the CDR3, 42 bases, with the frame set at the first base. Reading the germline V gene gives CDR1 SGDLS and CDR2 YYNGEE. The library came from the immunoSEQ multiplex PCR assay. To provide template for TCR sequencing, every sample had RNA extracted and reverse transcribed into cDNA. First-strand cDNA was synthesized with SuperScript III using a 2:1 mix of oligo-dT and random hexamers. A synthetic immune receptor repertoire was used to measure amplification bias, and any remaining bias was corrected computationally. On the authors' methods: After raw reads were preprocessed to remove errors, the CDR3 was defined following IMGT conventions as running from the conserved cysteine to phenylalanine. To get clonality, Shannon entropy was normalized by log2 of the number of productive unique TCRs and the result was subtracted from 1. Whether each scalp clone was CD4 or CD8 was inferred by checking scalp TCRbeta sequences against the CD4 and CD8 repertoires from sorted blood. Not all clones reach the TCRdb copy of this immuneACCESS table, which keeps in-frame sequences only. Checked studies attribute under half of the gap to unresolved V genes and leave the rest unexplained. V, J and clone size derive from that table, while D and trimming were established from the DNA sequence. The sample contains about 130,000 clones, 45% to 60% of them found a single time. Roughly 4.5% of the sample belongs to the ten largest clones.

The sample is drawn from a study of CD8+ T cells in alopecia areata (dated by TCRdb to the late 2010s). Background on the whole study: Treated patients were enrolled in an open-label pilot trial of oral tofacitinib at 5 to 10 mg twice daily for moderate-to-severe alopecia areata. Patients received tofacitinib for 6 to 18 months and were then followed off drug for 6 months to check for delayed response and recurrence. The RNA source kit depended on sample type: the PAXgene miRNA kit for fixed scalp, the miRNeasy kit for PBMCs, and the RNeasy kit for mouse skin. TCRbeta CDR3 regions were amplified by immunoSEQ multiplex PCR using 35 Vbeta forward and 13 Jbeta reverse primers. Biopsies were taken from tofacitinib-treated patients at baseline and again at 4 and 24 weeks into treatment, and several of those patients also had a later scalp biopsy. High-throughput TCRbeta sequencing was used to examine T cell clonal expansion in alopecia areata in both the C3H/HeJ mouse model and human patients. Clonality in the scalp was compared among normal scalp (n=4), patchy alopecia areata scalp (n=8), and alopecia totalis/universalis scalp (n=8). In humans, TCRbeta sequencing was performed on scalp tissue and on sorted CD4+ and CD8+ peripheral blood T cells from healthy controls and from patients with patchy or totalis/universalis alopecia areata.

The paper as a whole reports these results and caveats: Compared with normal scalp, lesional scalp, particularly in alopecia totalis/universalis, had higher clonality and more expanded CD8+ clones, which suggests antigenic drive. Compared with mice, TCR sequences shared between patients were less clear, possibly partly because of HLA diversity across the patient population. Resident alphabeta T cells in normal human skin are also sequenced, complicating scalp TCR repertoire analysis, unlike mouse skin dominated by gammadelta T cells.

Sequenced here: CD4+ T cells sorted from blood, sampled at week 0. The sequence was collected from a human donor with alopecia areata. The chain is assembled from TRBV9 and TRBJ1-1; TRBD1 is perhaps the D gene, given 6 matching bases. CDR3 protein: CASQSLIGGTEAFF. DNA sequence: TGTGCCAGCCAAAGCCTTATAGGGGGCACTGAAGCTTTCTTT.